This T cell receptor (beta chain) came from a study of shared clonotypes between healthy human individuals. Trimming left V 11 bases short and J 1 base short, with 12 bases between. The CDR3 has 14 residues. Germline CDR1 reads SEHNR; CDR2 reads FQNEAQ (reference sequence). Clones were sequenced by immunoSEQ multiplex PCR, and TCRdb holds only the in-frame ones, with some missing. The sample yields about 1.5 million clones, around 98% seen once. This clonotype was obtained from a man in his thirties or forties in good health. Input material: naive CD4+ T cells sorted from blood. Subset described: CD45RA+ positively selected. V and J are TRBV7-9 and TRBJ2-6; D unresolved. CDR3 sequence reads: CADDPRSGANVLTF. CDR3 coding DNA: TGTGCCGACGACCCTCGATCTGGGGCCAACGTCCTGACTTTC.